This entry lists 12 T cell receptor beta chains sequenced from one sample in a study of T cell responses to AZD1222 COVID-19 vaccine. Libraries were prepared by immunoSEQ multiplex PCR; TCRdb keeps only in-frame clonotypes and omits some of them. This table has about 130,000 clones, 80% to 95% appearing once. The sample consisted of peripheral blood, taken 28 days after the second AZD1222 dose. Receptors were obtained from an adult who received the AZD1222 COVID-19 vaccine.

The rearrangement joins TRBV19 to TRBJ2-2; D is perhaps TRBD1 (6 bases). There are 14 residues in the CDR3. V dropped 9 bases and J dropped 7 bases, with 18 bases sitting between them. Germline loops: CDR1 LNHDA, CDR2 SQIVND (reference sequence). CDR3 DNA: TGTGCCAGCGAGGCAGGGGCGATGGGCGGGGAGCTGTTTTTT. This sequence encodes CASEAGAMGGELFF.

The chain combines TRBV7-7 with TRBJ2-5; D gene uncertain. Trimming left V 1 base short and J 2 bases short, with 11 bases between. The germline gives CDR1 SSHAT, CDR2 FNYEAQ (reference sequence). The CDR3 extends over 15 amino acids. This chain's CDR3 is CASSLGRHPQETQYF. The DNA for the CDR3 is TGTGCCAGCAGCTTAGGACGACACCCACAAGAGACCCAGTACTTC.

With respect to this clone: The sample holds other DNA sequences that translate to the same CDR3. The V gene is TRBV20-1, the J gene TRBJ2-7; possible D gene TRBD2, 5 bases. The CDR3 runs 11 residues. Deletions cut 5 bases from V and 1 base from J, with 6 bases between. Germline V lookup: CDR1 DFQATT, CDR2 SNEGSKA (reference sequence). In nucleotides, the CDR3 is TGCAGTGCTCAGCGGTCCTACGAGCAGTACTTC. Its protein is CSAQRSYEQYF.

This sequence joins TRBV5-1 and TRBJ2-1; 12 nucleotides match TRBD2. The V and J ends lost 4 bases and 1 base, in that order; junction bases with no gene match: 9. From germline, CDR1 is SGHRS and CDR2 YFSETQ. The CDR3 runs to 18 residues. In nucleotides, the CDR3 is TGCGCCAGCAGCGGAGGGGGGACTAGCGGGCTTTCCTACAATGAGCAGTTCTTC. It codes for CASSGGGTSGLSYNEQFF.

In DNA form, the CDR3 reads TGCGCCAGCAGCCGGGCAAGGGGGGAGCCGAGCTCCTACGAGCAGTACTTC. Its protein product is CASSRARGEPSSYEQYF. This chain joins TRBV5-1 and TRBJ2-7; TRBD1 or TRBD2 may be the D gene (6 bases each). V lost 4 bases and J 0 bases, leaving 20 bases between the germline ends. Germline V gives CDR1 SGHRS, CDR2 YFSETQ. The CDR3 is 17 amino acids.

The chain has TRBV10-2 and TRBJ1-1, with D tentatively TRBD1 (6 bases). This CDR3 has 16 residues. V dropped 4 bases and J dropped 1 base, with 16 bases sitting between them. Germline V gene data show CDR1 as WSHSY and CDR2 as SAAADI. In nucleotides, the CDR3 is TGCGCCAGCAGTGGGCCAGGGGTAACGGGGAACACTGAAGCTTTCTTT. This gives the protein CASSGPGVTGNTEAFF.

This sequence joins TRBV7-8 and TRBJ2-1; tentatively, D is TRBD2 (5 bases). In germline, CDR1 is SGHVS, CDR2 FQNEAQ. This CDR3 comprises 14 residues. The V end lost 0 bases, the J end lost 7 bases, and 10 bases lay between the germline ends. As DNA, the CDR3 is TGTGCCAGCAGCTTAGCGGGAGTGCAGAATGAGCAGTTCTTC. This codes for CASSLAGVQNEQFF.

This chain links TRBV3-1 (or the pseudogene TRBV3-2) with TRBJ1-2; 8 bases align to TRBD1. V trimming: 3 bases; J trimming: 4 bases; junction bases outside the gene matches: 7. Germline V lookup: CDR1 LGHDT, CDR2 YNNKEL (reference sequence). The CDR3 length is 15 residues. The CDR3 DNA reads as TGTGCCAGCAGCCACGACAGGGGAAGATTCTATGGCTACACCTTC. Translation: CASSHDRGRFYGYTF.

This clone was seen a single time. J is TRBJ1-2 and V is TRBV5-1; no clear D. The germline V gene encodes CDR1 SGHRS and CDR2 YFSETQ. V was pared by 0 bases and J by 4 bases, with 10 bases between. The CDR3 totals 14 residues. The CDR3 nucleotides are TGCGCCAGCAGCTTGGAAGGGCAGGCCTATGGCTACACCTTC. Its protein is CASSLEGQAYGYTF. Combining the CDR3 with reference TRBV5-1 and TRBJ1-2 gives the whole variable domain KAGVTQTPRYLIKTRGQQVTLSCSPISGHRSVSWYQQTPGQGLQFLFEYFSETQRNKGNFPGRFSGRQFSNSRSEMNVSTLELGDSALYLCASSLEGQAYGYTFGSGTRLTVV.

The V call is TRBV5-1, the J call TRBJ2-2, with D maybe TRBD1 (5 bases). CDR1 and CDR2 (germline): SGHRS, YFSETQ. Trimming removed 4 bases from V and 4 bases from J, with 11 bases in between. The CDR3 is 14 residues long. Written as DNA, the CDR3 is TGCGCCAGCAGCCCGTCGACAGCCACCGGGGAGCTGTTTTTT. Its protein is CASSPSTATGELFF.

The rearrangement uses TRBV28 and TRBJ1-2, with D hard to call. The CDR3 runs 12 residues. Trimming cost V 2 bases and J 8 bases, with 9 bases left between them. Germline CDR1 and CDR2: MDHEN and SYDVKM. CDR3 loop: CASSLPDSGYTF. CDR3 DNA sequence: TGTGCCAGCAGTTTACCGGATTCGGGCTACACCTTC.

V usage is TRBV7-9 and J usage is TRBJ2-1, with 10 bases identical to TRBD1. There are 17 residues in the CDR3. Trimming took 4 bases from V and 4 from J; bases not matched to a gene: 10. The V gene's germline CDR1 is SEHNR and CDR2 FQNEAQ (reference sequence). CDR3 sequence: CASSWTPGQGSYNEQFF. The DNA of the CDR3 is TGTGCCAGCAGCTGGACCCCGGGACAGGGGTCATACAATGAGCAGTTCTTC. Using reference TRBV7-9 and TRBJ2-1 for the parts outside the CDR3, the full variable domain is DTGVSQNPRHKITKRGQNVTFRCDPISEHNRLYWYRQTLGQGPEFLTYFQNEAQLEKSRLLSDRFSAERPKGSFSTLEIQRTEQGDSAMYLCASSWTPGQGSYNEQFFGPGTRLTVL.